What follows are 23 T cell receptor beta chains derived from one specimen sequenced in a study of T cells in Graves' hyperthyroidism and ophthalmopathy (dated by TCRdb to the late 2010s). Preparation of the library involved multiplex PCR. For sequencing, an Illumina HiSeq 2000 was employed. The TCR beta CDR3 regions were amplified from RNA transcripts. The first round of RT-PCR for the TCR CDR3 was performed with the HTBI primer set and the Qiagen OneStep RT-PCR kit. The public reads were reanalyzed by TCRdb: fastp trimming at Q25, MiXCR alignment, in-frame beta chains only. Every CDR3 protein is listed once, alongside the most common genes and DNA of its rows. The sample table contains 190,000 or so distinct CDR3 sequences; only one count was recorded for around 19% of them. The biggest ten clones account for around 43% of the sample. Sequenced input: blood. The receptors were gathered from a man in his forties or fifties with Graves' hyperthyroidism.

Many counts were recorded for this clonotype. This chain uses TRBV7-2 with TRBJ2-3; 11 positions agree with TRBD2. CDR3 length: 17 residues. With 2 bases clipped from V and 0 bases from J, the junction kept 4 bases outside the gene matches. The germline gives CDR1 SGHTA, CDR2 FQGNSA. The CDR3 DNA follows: TGTGCCAGCAGCTTAACTAGCGGGGGCCCCAGCACAGATACGCAGTATTTT. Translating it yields CASSLTSGGPSTDTQYF.

The CDR3 region is CASSSQGSPGGELFF. CDR3 coding DNA: TGCGCCAGCAGCTCACAGGGGAGCCCAGGCGGGGAGCTGTTTTTT. This sequence joins TRBV5-1 and TRBJ2-2; TRBD1 matches at 7 bases. The V and J ends lost 3 bases and 7 bases, in that order; junction bases with no gene match: 9. Germline V lookup: CDR1 SGHRS, CDR2 YFSETQ. The CDR3 has 15 amino acids.

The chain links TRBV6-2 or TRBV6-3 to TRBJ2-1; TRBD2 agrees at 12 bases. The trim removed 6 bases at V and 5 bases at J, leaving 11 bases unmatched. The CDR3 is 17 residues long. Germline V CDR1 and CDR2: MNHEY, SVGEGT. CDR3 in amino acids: CASRLLTSGGPHNEQFF. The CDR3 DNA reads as TGTGCCAGCAGACTATTGACTAGCGGGGGACCACACAATGAGCAGTTCTTC.

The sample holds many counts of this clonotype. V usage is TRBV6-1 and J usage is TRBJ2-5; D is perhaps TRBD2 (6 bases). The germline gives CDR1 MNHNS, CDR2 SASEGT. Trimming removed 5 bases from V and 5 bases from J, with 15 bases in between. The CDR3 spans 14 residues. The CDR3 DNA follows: TGTGCCAGCAGTCCCCCCGGAGGGATCGAGACCCAGTACTTC. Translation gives CASSPPGGIETQYF.

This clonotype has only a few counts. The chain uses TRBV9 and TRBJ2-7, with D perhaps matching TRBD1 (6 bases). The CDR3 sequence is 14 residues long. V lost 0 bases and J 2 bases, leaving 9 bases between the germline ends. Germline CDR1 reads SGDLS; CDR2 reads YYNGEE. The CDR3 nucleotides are TGTGCCAGCAGCGTAGGGGACACCGCCTACGAGCAGTACTTC. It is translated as CASSVGDTAYEQYF. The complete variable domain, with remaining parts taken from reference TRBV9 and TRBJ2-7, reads DSGVTQTPKHLITATGQRVTLRCSPRSGDLSVYWYQQSLDQGLQFLIQYYNGEERAKGNILERFSAQQFPDLHSELNLSSLELGDSALYFCASSVGDTAYEQYFGPGTRLTVT.

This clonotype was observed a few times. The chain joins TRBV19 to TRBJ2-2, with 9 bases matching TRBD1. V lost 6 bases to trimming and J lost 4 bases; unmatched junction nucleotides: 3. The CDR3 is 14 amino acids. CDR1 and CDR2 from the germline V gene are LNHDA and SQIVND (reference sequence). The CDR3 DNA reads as TGTGCCAGTAGGTCGGGACAGGGCACCGGGGAGCTGTTTTTT. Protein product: CASRSGQGTGELFF.

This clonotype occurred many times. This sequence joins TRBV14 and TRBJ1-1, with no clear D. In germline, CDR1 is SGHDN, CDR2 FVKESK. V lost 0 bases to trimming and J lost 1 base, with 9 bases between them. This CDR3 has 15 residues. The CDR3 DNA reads TGTGCCAGCAGCCAAGAGGGCCAAGGGAACACTGAAGCTTTCTTT. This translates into CASSQEGQGNTEAFF.

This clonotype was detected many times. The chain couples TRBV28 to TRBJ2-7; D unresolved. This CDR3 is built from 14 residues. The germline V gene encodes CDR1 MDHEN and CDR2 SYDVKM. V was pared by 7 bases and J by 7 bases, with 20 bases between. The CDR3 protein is CASKESPTPREQYF. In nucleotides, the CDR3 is TGTGCCAGCAAGGAGTCCCCCACCCCTCGGGAGCAGTACTTC.

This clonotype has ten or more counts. CDR3 DNA sequence: TGTGCCAGCAGTAAAGGGGGGGGCTGGTTCGGTGGCTACACCTTC. It is translated as CASSKGGGWFGGYTF. V gene TRBV6-1 combines with J gene TRBJ1-2, with D possibly being TRBD1 (6 bases). Trimming took 5 bases from V and 7 from J, leaving 20 bases between them. The CDR3 is 15 residues long. Germline V gene data show CDR1 as MNHNS and CDR2 as SASEGT.

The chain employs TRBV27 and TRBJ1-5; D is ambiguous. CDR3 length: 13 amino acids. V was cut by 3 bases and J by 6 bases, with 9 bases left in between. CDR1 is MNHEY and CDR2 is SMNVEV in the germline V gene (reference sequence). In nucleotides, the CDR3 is TGTGCCAGCAGTTTCATGGGTTCTCAGCCCCAGCATTTT. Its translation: CASSFMGSQPQHF.

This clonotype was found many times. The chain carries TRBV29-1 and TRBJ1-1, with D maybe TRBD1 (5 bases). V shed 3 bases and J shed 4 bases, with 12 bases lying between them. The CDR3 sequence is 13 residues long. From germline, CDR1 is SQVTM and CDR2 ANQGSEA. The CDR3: CSVDPFGGTEAFF. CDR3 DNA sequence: TGCAGCGTTGACCCTTTTGGGGGCACTGAAGCTTTCTTT.

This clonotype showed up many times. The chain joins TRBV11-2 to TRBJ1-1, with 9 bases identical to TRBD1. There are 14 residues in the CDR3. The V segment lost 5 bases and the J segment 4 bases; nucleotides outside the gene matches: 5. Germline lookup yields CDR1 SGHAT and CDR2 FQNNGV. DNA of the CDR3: TGTGCCAGCAGCCCCGGGACAGGGATCACTGAAGCTTTCTTT. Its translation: CASSPGTGITEAFF.

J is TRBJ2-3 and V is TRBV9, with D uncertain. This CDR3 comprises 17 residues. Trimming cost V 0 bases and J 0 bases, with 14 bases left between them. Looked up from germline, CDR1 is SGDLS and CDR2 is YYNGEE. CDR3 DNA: TGTGCCAGCAGCGTAGGAGGCGGTGCCTCTAGCACAGATACGCAGTATTTT. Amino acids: CASSVGGGASSTDTQYF.

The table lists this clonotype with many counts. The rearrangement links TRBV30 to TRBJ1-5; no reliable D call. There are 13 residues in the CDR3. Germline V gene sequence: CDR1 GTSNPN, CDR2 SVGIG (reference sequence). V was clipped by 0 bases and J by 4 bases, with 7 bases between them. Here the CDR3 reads CAWSVGWNQPQHF. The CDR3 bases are TGTGCCTGGAGTGTCGGGTGGAATCAGCCCCAGCATTTT.

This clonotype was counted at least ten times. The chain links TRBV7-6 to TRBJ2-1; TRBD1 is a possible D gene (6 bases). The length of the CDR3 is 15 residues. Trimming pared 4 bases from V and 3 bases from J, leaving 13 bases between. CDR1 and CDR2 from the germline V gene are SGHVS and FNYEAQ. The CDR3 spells CASSYEADSYNEQFF. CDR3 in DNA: TGTGCCAGCAGCTACGAGGCGGACAGCTACAATGAGCAGTTCTTC.

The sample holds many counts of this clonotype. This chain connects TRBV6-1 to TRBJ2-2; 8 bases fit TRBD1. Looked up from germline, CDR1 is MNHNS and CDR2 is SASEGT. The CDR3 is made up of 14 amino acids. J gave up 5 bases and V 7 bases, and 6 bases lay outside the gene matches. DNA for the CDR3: TGTGCCAGCACCCCAGGGGGCGGAACCGGGGAGCTGTTTTTT. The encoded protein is CASTPGGGTGELFF.

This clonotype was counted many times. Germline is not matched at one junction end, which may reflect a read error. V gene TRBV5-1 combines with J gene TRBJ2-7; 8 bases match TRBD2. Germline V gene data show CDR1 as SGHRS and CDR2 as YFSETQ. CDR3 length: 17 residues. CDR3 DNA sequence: TGCGCCAGCAGATTGGCGCGGGGGGCCTCGGGAGACTACGAGCAGTACTTC. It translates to CASRLARGASGDYEQYF.

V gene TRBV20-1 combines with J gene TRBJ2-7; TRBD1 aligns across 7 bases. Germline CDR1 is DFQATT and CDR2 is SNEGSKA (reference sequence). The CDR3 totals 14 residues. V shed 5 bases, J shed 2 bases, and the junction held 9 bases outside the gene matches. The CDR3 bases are TGCAGTGCTCTACCGGGACAGTCCCCCTACGAGCAGTACTTC. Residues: CSALPGQSPYEQYF.

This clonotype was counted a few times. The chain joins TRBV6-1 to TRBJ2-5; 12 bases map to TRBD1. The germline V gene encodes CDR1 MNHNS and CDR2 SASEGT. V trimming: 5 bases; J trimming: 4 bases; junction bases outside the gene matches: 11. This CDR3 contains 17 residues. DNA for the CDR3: TGTGCCAGCAGTTGGGACAGGGGGCAGTCCGTCGGAGAGACCCAGTACTTC. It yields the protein CASSWDRGQSVGETQYF.

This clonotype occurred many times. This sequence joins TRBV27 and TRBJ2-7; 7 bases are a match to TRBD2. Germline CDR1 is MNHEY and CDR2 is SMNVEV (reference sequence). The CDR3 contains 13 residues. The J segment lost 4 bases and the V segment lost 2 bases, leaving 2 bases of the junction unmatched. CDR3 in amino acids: CASSLGREYEQYF. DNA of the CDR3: TGTGCCAGCAGTTTAGGGAGGGAATACGAGCAGTACTTC.

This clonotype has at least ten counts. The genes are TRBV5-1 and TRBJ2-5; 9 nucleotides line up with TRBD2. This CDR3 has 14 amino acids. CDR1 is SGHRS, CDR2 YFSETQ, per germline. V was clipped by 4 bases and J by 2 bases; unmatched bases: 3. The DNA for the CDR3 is TGCGCCAGCAGCACCGGACTAGCGCAAGAGACCCAGTACTTC. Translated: CASSTGLAQETQYF.

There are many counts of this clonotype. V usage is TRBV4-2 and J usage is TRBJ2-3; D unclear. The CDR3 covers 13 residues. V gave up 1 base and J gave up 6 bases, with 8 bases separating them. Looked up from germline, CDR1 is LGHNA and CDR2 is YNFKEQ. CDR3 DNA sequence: TGTGCCAGCAGCCAAGCCGCGGAGGATACGCAGTATTTT. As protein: CASSQAAEDTQYF.

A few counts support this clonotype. Here the CDR3 DNA reads TGTGCCAGCAGCGTAGGTCAGGCTTATCAGCCCCAGCATTTT. Protein product: CASSVGQAYQPQHF. The chain uses TRBV9 and TRBJ1-5; the D is unclear. Per the germline V gene, CDR1 is SGDLS and CDR2 is YYNGEE. Deletions cut 0 bases from V and 5 bases from J, with 9 bases between. The CDR3 totals 14 residues. The full variable domain, rest sourced from reference TRBV9 and TRBJ1-5, is DSGVTQTPKHLITATGQRVTLRCSPRSGDLSVYWYQQSLDQGLQFLIQYYNGEERAKGNILERFSAQQFPDLHSELNLSSLELGDSALYFCASSVGQAYQPQHFGDGTRLSIL.